The entry below gives a single T cell receptor beta chain sequence along with its context. This clone was seen repeatedly, ten times or more. Its antigen specificity is not known. No much larger clone is present one base from it, and per-base qualities are unavailable. None of the patients had been given any treatment before thyroid surgery. Using T-cell receptor beta sequencing, the researchers looked back retrospectively at clinical samples from patients, gathered between about 2012 and 2019. This record comes from a study of metastatic and nonmetastatic thyroid tumors (dated by TCRdb to about 2020). Looking at the study overall: Repertoires from peripheral blood and from tumor or nodule tissue samples of malignant and benign thyroid patients were compared.

According to the germline V gene, CDR1 reads SGHTA and CDR2 reads FQGTGA. At the junction V is shortened by 7 bases and J by 2 bases; bases outside the gene matches: 10. The CDR3 covers 15 residues, taking in both the cysteine and the phenylalanine. Only the CDR3 part of the read is kept: 45 bases, read in frame from the first base. The protocol used for the library was PCR. The sequencing machine was an Illumina HiSeq 4000. High-throughput sequencing was used to profile the CDR3 region of the TCR beta-chain in every patient. The published analysis was carried out like this. The researchers built a classifier to tell apart papillary thyroid cancer patients with distant metastasis, based on CDR3 differences among clinicopathological groups. To measure repertoire diversity the researchers used the Shannon index, while the Morisita-Horn index served to gauge how similar the tumor and blood repertoires were. Starting from the raw public reads, TCRdb applied fastp trimming at Q25, assembled clones with MiXCR and retained in-frame beta chains. TCRdb's processing, not the authors', yielded these V and J calls. Here the sample has about 53,000 clones; roughly 22% occur a single time. 4% to 5% of the sample rests with the top ten.

Results and caveats for the whole study, not just this receptor: In both blood and tumor samples, malignant tumors were reported to have significantly higher TCR beta diversity than benign nodules.

The chain uses TRBV7-3 and TRBJ1-2, with 7 bases matching TRBD1. The sample comprised blood. This sequence originates from a female donor with papillary thyroid cancer or a benign thyroid nodule (not recorded which). Some clones in this sample may be carry-over from other donors' samples. Here the CDR3 is given as CASTKQGTSNYGYTF. At the DNA level, the sequence is TGTGCCAGCACCAAACAGGGGACAAGCAACTATGGCTACACCTTC.